One and the same sample provided the 11 T cell receptor beta chains below, sequenced in a study of T cells after yellow fever vaccination. TCRdb independently ran MiXCR on the 5' RACE reads; one entry per CDR3 protein. Of about 69,000 distinct CDR3 sequences listed, 5.9% are singletons. The material was CD4+ T cells sorted from PBMCs, obtained approximately 16 days after the first yellow fever vaccination. All receptors derive from a young man who received the YFV17D yellow fever vaccine.

This clonotype was seen repeatedly, ten times or more. The J gene is TRBJ1-1, the V gene TRBV9; D is uncertain. Trimming pared 4 bases from V and 8 bases from J, leaving 12 bases between. This CDR3 spans 12 amino acids. Per germline, CDR1 SGDLS and CDR2 YYNGEE. For the CDR3, the DNA is TGTGCCAGCAGCATAACCGGGAACGAAGCTTTCTTT. This translates into CASSITGNEAFF.

This clonotype was observed at least ten times. This chain links TRBV30 with TRBJ2-3, with D possibly being TRBD1 or TRBD2 (5 bases each). Germline V gene data show CDR1 as GTSNPN and CDR2 as SVGIG (reference sequence). V was cut by 0 bases and J by 4 bases, with 8 bases left in between. The length of the CDR3 is 13 residues. CDR3 sequence reads: CAWSVGTSDTQYF. CDR3 DNA: TGTGCCTGGAGTGTAGGGACCTCAGATACGCAGTATTTT.

This clonotype was picked up many times. This rearrangement joins TRBV6-5 to TRBJ1-3, with a possible D match to TRBD1 (5 bases). The CDR3 length is 14 residues. V lost 4 bases to trimming and J lost 1 base, with 8 bases between them. The germline V gene encodes CDR1 MNHEY and CDR2 SVGAGI. CDR3: CASSSGGSGNTIYF. The CDR3 DNA reads TGTGCCAGCAGTTCGGGGGGGTCTGGAAACACCATATATTTT.

Ten or more counts support this clonotype. J is TRBJ1-5 and V is TRBV27; 10 positions agree with TRBD1. The ends lost 2 bases at V and 5 bases at J; junction bases unmatched: 12. The CDR3 spans 18 residues. Germline CDR1 reads MNHEY; CDR2 reads SMNVEV (reference sequence). CDR3 protein: CASSLRPGQGRGYQPQHF. Written as DNA, the CDR3 is TGTGCCAGCAGTTTACGACCGGGACAGGGGAGAGGGTATCAGCCCCAGCATTTT.

This clonotype was counted many times. J is TRBJ2-1 and V is TRBV7-9; D call uncertain. This CDR3 region has 12 residues. Between the trimmed V and J ends, which lost 1 base and 6 bases, there was a span of 4 bases. Germline lookup yields CDR1 SEHNR and CDR2 FQNEAQ (reference sequence). The CDR3 loop is CASSLDRNEQFF. CDR3 sequence (DNA): TGTGCCAGCAGCTTAGACCGCAATGAGCAGTTCTTC. Full variable domain (rest looked up from reference TRBV7-9 and TRBJ2-1): DTGVSQNPRHKITKRGQNVTFRCDPISEHNRLYWYRQTLGQGPEFLTYFQNEAQLEKSRLLSDRFSAERPKGSFSTLEIQRTEQGDSAMYLCASSLDRNEQFFGPGTRLTVL.

This clonotype came up many times. The chain recombines TRBV4-3 with TRBJ2-1; D is ambiguous. CDR1 is LGHNA and CDR2 is YSLEER in the germline V gene. This CDR3 contains 13 residues. Trimming pared 0 bases from V and 9 bases from J, leaving 9 bases between. In DNA, the CDR3 is TGCGCCAGCAGCCAAGAAGTTTGGAGTGAGCAGTTCTTC. Translation gives CASSQEVWSEQFF.

This clonotype showed up many times. The chain combines TRBV24-1 with TRBJ2-2, with 7 positions matching TRBD2. Germline V gene data show CDR1 as KGHDR and CDR2 as SFDVKD. J was trimmed by 6 bases and V by 0 bases; bases with no gene match: 3. The CDR3 contains 15 residues. CDR3 nucleotides: TGTGCCACCAGTGATTTGGGGCTAGCGGCCGGGGAGCTGTTTTTT. It yields the protein CATSDLGLAAGELFF.

This clonotype has only a few counts. The chain joins TRBV5-5 to TRBJ2-2; no reliable D call. V was clipped by 2 bases and J by 4 bases, with 15 bases between them. The germline V gene has CDR1 SGHKS and CDR2 YYEKEE (reference sequence). There are 16 residues in the CDR3. For the CDR3, the DNA is TGTGCCAGCAGCTTTCAACAAGAGAGATTCACCGGGGAGCTGTTTTTT. Translating it yields CASSFQQERFTGELFF.

This clonotype was picked up a small number of times. This chain links TRBV5-1 with TRBJ2-1; D perhaps matches TRBD2 (6 bases). Germline V gene lookup returns CDR1 SGHRS and CDR2 YFSETQ. V was cut by 4 bases and J by 6 bases, with 11 bases left in between. This CDR3 region has 13 residues. The CDR3 loop reads CASSGAGFNEQFF. The CDR3, as DNA: TGCGCCAGCAGCGGGGCGGGGTTCAATGAGCAGTTCTTC.

This clonotype was recorded many times. The J gene is TRBJ2-1, the V gene TRBV5-1; 12 bases are shared with TRBD2. V shed 4 bases, J shed 0 bases, and the junction held 5 bases outside the gene matches. CDR1 and CDR2 from the germline V gene are SGHRS and YFSETQ. The CDR3 covers 17 residues. The CDR3 loop is CASSLGLAGSSYNEQFF. In nucleotides, the CDR3 is TGCGCCAGCAGCCTCGGACTAGCGGGGAGCTCCTACAATGAGCAGTTCTTC. Together with reference TRBV5-1 and TRBJ2-1, the CDR3 gives the full variable domain: KAGVTQTPRYLIKTRGQQVTLSCSPISGHRSVSWYQQTPGQGLQFLFEYFSETQRNKGNFPGRFSGRQFSNSRSEMNVSTLELGDSALYLCASSLGLAGSSYNEQFFGPGTRLTVL.

This clonotype was observed at least ten times. V and J are TRBV18 and TRBJ2-7; the D gene could be TRBD1 or TRBD2 (5 bases each). CDR3 length: 12 residues. CDR1 is KGHSH, CDR2 LQKENI, per germline. V lost 6 bases, J lost 7 bases, and 13 bases lay in between. CDR3 in DNA: TGTGCCAGCTCCACGGGGCCAGGGGAGCAGTACGTC. Its protein product is CASSTGPGEQYV.